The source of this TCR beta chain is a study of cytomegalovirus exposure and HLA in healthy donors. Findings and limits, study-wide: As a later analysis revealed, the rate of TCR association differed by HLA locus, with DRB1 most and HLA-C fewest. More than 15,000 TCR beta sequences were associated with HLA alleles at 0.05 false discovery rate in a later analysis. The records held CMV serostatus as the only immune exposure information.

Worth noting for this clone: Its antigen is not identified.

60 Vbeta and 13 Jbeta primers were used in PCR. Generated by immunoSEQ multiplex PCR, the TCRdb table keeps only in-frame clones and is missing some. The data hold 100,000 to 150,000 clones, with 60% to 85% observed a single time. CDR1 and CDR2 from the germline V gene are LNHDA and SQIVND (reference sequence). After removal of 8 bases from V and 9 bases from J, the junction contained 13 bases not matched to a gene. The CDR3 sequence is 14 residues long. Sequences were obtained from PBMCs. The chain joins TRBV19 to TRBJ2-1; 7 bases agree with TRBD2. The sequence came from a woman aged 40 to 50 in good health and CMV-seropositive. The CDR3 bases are TGTGCCAGTGAGGAGGGGAGGGCGGTGTCTGAGCAGTTCTTC. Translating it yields CASEEGRAVSEQFF.